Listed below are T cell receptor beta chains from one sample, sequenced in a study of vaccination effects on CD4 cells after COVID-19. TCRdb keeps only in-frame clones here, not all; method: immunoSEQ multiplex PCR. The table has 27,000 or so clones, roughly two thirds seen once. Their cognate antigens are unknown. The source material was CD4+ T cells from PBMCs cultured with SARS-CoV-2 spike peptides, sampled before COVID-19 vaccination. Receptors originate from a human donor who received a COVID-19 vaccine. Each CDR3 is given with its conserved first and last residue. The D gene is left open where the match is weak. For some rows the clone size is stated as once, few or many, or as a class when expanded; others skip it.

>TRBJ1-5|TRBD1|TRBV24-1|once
TGTGCCACCAGTGAGACCCCGGGACAGGGTGGGAGCAATCAGCCCCAGCATTTT
CATSETPGQGGSNQPQHF
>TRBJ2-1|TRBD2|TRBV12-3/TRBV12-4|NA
TGTGCCAGCAGCCGGGGGGTGAGTGAGCAGTTCTTC
CASSRGVSEQFF
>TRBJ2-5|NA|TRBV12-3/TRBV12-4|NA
TGTGCCAGCAGTGCCACCCCATGGACCCAGTACTTC
CASSATPWTQYF
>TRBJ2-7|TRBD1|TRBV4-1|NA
TGCGCCAGCAGCCAAGCGGGACAGGTCCGAGAGCAGTACTTC
CASSQAGQVREQYF
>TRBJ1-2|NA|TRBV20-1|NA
TGCAGTGCTACTGTGGGGGGAGGCTACACCTTC
CSATVGGGYTF
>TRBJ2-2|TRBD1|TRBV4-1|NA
TGCGCCAGCAGCCAAGCCGGGACAGGGAACACCGGGGAGCTGTTTTTT
CASSQAGTGNTGELFF
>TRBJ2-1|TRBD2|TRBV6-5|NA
TGTGCCAGCACGTTAGCGGGGGAGACGAATGAGCAGTTCTTC
CASTLAGETNEQFF
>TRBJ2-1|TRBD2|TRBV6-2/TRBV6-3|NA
TGTTCCAGTAGCGGGAGGGGATACAATGAGCAGTTCTTC
CSSSGRGYNEQFF
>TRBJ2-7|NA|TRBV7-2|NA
TGTGCCAGCAGCTTGAGGGGAGGTAACGAGCAGTACTTC
CASSLRGGNEQYF
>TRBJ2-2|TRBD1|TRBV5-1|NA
TGCGCCAGCAGCCCGACAGGGGACGGGGTCGGGGAGCTGTTTTTT
CASSPTGDGVGELFF
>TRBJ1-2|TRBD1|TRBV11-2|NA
TGTGCCAGCAGCTCAATCAGGGGGTTGAGCTATGGCTACACCTTC
CASSSIRGLSYGYTF
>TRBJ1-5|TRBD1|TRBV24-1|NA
TGTGCCACCAGTGATTCAAGGGGGCGGGAATCCGATCAGCCCCAGCATTTT
CATSDSRGRESDQPQHF
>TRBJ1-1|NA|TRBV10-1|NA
TGCGCCAGCAGTGTTTCTAACACTGAAGCTTTCTTT
CASSVSNTEAFF
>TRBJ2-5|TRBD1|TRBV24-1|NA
TGTGCCACCAGTGTGCTGGACAGGTACCAAGAGACCCAGTACTTC
CATSVLDRYQETQYF
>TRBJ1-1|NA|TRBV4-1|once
TGCGCCAGCAGCCATACCGGGACCGCTAAAGCCTCGAACACTGAAGCTTTCTTT
CASSHTGTAKASNTEAFF
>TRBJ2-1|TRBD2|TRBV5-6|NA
TGTGCCAGCAGCTTAGACCTGACTAGCGGCTCAAATGAGCAGTTCTTC
CASSLDLTSGSNEQFF